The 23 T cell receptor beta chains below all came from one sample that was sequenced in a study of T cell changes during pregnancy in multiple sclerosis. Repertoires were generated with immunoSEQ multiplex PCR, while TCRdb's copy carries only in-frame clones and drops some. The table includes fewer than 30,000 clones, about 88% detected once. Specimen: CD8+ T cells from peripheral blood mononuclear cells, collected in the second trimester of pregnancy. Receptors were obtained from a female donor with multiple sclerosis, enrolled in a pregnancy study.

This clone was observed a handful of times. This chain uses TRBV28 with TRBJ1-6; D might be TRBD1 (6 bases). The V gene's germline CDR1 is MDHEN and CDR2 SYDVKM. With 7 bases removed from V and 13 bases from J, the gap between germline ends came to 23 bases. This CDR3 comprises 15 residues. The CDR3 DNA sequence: TGTGCCAGCAATCAAATCACAGGGTGGTCTTCCCCCCTCCACTTT. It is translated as CASNQITGWSSPLHF.

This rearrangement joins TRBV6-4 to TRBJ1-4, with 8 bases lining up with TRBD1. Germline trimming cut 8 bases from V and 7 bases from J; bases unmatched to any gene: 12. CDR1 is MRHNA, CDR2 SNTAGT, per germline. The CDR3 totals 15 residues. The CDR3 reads CASARTPDRGEKLFF. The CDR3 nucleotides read TGTGCCAGCGCCCGGACCCCTGACAGGGGTGAAAAACTGTTTTTT.

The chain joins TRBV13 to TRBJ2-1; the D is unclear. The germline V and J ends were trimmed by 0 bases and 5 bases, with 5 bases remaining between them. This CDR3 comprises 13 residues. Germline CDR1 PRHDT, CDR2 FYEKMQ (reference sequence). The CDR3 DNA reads TGTGCCAGCAGCTTAGGACAGAACAATGAGCAGTTCTTC. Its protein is CASSLGQNNEQFF.

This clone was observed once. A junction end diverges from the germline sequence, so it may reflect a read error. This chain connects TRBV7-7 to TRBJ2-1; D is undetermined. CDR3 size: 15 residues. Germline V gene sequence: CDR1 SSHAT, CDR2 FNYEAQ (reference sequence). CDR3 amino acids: CASSPHSGSYNEQFF. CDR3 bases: TGTGCTAGCAGCCCCCACTCGGGCTCCTACAATGAGCAGTTCTTC.

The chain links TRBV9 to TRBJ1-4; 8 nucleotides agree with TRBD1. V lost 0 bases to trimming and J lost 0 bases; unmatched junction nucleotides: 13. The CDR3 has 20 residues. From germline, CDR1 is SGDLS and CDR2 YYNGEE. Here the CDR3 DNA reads TGTGCCAGCAGCGTAGGTCTTTGGGGGACAGGATTTGCAACTAATGAAAAACTGTTTTTT. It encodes CASSVGLWGTGFATNEKLFF.

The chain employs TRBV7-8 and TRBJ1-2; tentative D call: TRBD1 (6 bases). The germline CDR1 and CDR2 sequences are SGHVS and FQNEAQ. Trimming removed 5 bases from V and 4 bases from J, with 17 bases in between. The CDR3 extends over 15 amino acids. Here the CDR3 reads CASSQDSTDRYGYTF. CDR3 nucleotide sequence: TGTGCCAGCAGCCAGGACAGTACGGACCGCTATGGCTACACCTTC.

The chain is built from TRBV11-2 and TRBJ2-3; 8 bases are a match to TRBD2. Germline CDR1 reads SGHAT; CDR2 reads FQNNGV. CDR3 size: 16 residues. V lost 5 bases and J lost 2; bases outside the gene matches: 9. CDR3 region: CASSGSGGFITDTQYF. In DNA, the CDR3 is TGTGCCAGCAGCGGCAGCGGGGGCTTCATCACAGATACGCAGTATTTT.

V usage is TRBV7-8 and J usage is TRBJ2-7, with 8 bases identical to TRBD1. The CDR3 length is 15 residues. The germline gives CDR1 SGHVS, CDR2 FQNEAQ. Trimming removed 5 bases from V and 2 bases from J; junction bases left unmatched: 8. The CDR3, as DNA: TGTGCCAGCAGCGAAGGGCAGGGGGCCCCCTACGAGCAGTACTTC. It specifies CASSEGQGAPYEQYF.

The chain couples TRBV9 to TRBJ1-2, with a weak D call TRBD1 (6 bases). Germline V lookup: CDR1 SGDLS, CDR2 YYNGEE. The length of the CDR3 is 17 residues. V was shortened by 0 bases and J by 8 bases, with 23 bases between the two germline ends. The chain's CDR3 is CASSVGARGTGLYGYTF. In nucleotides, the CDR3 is TGTGCCAGCAGCGTAGGCGCTAGGGGGACCGGCCTATACGGCTACACCTTC. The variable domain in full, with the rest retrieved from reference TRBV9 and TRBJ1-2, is DSGVTQTPKHLITATGQRVTLRCSPRSGDLSVYWYQQSLDQGLQFLIQYYNGEERAKGNILERFSAQQFPDLHSELNLSSLELGDSALYFCASSVGARGTGLYGYTFGSGTRLTVV.

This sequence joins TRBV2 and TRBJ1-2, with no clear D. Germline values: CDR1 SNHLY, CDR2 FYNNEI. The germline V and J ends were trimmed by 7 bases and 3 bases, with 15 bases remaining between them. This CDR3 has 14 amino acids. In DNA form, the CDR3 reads TGTGCCAGCACGCTTGGTCCGGCGGACTATGGCTACACCTTC. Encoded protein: CASTLGPADYGYTF. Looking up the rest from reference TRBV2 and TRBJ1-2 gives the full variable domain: EPEVTQTPSHQVTQMGQEVILRCVPISNHLYFYWYRQILGQKVEFLVSFYNNEISEKSEIFDDQFSVERPDGSNFTLKIRSTKLEDSAMYFCASTLGPADYGYTFGSGTRLTVV.

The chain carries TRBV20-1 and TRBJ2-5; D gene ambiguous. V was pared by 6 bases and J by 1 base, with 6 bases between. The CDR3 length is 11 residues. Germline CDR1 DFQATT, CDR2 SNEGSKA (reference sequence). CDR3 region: CSAFSQETQYF. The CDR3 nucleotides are TGCAGTGCGTTTAGCCAAGAGACCCAGTACTTC.

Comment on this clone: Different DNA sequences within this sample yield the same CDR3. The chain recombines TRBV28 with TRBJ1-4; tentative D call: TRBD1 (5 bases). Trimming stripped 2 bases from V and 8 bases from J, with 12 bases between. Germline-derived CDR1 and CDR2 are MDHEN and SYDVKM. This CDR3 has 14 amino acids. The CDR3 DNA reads TGTGCCAGCAGTTTAGGCAGGGTGGACGAAAAACTGTTTTTT. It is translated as CASSLGRVDEKLFF.

CDR3 amino acids: CASSDGEQRGGNEQFF. In nucleotides, the CDR3 is TGTGCCAGCAGTGACGGGGAACAGCGGGGGGGCAATGAGCAGTTCTTC. This chain uses TRBV6-4 with TRBJ2-1; 10 bases fit TRBD2. The CDR3 extends over 16 amino acids. With V trimmed by 2 bases and J by 6 bases, 7 bases remained unmatched. Germline CDR1 MRHNA, CDR2 SNTAGT.

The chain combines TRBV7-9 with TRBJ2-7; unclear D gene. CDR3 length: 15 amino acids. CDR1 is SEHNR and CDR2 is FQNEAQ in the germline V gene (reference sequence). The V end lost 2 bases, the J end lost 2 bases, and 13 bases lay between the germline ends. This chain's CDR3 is CASSLIRNSPYEQYF. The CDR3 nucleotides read TGTGCCAGCAGCTTAATTAGAAACAGCCCCTACGAGCAGTACTTC.

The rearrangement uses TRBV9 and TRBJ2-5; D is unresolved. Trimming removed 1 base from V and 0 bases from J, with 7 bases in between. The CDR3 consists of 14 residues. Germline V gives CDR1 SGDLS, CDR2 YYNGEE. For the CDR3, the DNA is TGTGCCAGCAGCGTAAGCAGCGACCAAGAGACCCAGTACTTC. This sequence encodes CASSVSSDQETQYF.

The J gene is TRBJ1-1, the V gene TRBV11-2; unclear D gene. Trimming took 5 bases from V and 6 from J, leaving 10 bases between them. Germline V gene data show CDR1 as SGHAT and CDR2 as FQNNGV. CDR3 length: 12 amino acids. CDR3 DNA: TGTGCCAGCAGCCCCCCGGGTCCTGAAGCTTTCTTT. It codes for CASSPPGPEAFF.

DNA of the CDR3: TGTGCCAGCAGCTTCTCCCCCTGGGACAGGGGCCCGAACACTGAAGCTTTCTTT. Protein product: CASSFSPWDRGPNTEAFF. V is TRBV13 and J is TRBJ1-1; 10 bases are a match to TRBD1. Germline CDR1 is PRHDT and CDR2 is FYEKMQ (reference sequence). Losses at the gene ends were 3 bases for V and 1 base for J; bases not matched to a gene: 11. This CDR3 is 18 amino acids long.

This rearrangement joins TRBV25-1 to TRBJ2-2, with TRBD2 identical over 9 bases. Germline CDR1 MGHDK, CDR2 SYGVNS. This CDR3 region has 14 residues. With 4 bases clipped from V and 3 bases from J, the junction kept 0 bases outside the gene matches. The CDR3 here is CASSASGDTGELFF. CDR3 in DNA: TGTGCCAGCAGTGCTAGCGGGGACACCGGGGAGCTGTTTTTT.

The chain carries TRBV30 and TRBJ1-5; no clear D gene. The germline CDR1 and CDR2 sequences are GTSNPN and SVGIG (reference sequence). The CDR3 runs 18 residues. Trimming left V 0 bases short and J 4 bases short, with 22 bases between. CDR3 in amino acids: CAWSVLLSARPPNQPQHF. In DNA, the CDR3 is TGTGCCTGGAGTGTACTACTATCCGCCCGACCCCCAAATCAGCCCCAGCATTTT.

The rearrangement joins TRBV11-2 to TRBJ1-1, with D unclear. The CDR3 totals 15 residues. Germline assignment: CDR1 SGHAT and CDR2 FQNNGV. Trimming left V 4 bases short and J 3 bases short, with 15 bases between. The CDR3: CASSSGGPGDTEAFF. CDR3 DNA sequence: TGTGCCAGCAGCTCTGGCGGCCCTGGAGACACTGAAGCTTTCTTT.

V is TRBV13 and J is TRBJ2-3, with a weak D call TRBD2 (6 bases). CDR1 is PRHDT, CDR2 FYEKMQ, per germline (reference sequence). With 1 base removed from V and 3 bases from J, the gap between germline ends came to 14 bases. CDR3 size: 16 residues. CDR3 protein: CASSLAGEELTDTQYF. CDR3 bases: TGTGCCAGCAGCTTAGCGGGGGAGGAACTAACAGATACGCAGTATTTT.

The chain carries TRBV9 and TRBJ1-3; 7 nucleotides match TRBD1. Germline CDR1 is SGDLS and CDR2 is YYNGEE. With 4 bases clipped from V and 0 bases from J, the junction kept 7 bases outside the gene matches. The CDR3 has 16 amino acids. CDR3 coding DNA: TGTGCCAGCAGCTTACCGGGACAGAGCTCTGGAAACACCATATATTTT. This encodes CASSLPGQSSGNTIYF.

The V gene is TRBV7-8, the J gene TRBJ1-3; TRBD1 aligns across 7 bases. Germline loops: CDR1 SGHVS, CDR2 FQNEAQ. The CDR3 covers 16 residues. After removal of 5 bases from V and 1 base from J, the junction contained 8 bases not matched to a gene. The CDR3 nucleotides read TGTGCCAGCAGCGCCCGGACAGGTCGATCTGGAAACACCATATATTTT. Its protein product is CASSARTGRSGNTIYF.